These 24 T cell receptor beta chains share one sample of origin, sequenced in a study of response to subunit inactivated influenza vaccine. TCRdb ran MiXCR on the RT-PCR reads and lists one entry per CDR3 protein. There are roughly 520,000 distinct CDR3 sequences in the sample; less than 30% occur only once, and 1.5% to 2% lies in the top ten. Material: CD4+ T cells sorted from PBMCs, obtained 4 to 6 days after vaccination. The source is a man aged 45-65 years who received an inactivated influenza vaccine.

Only a few counts were recorded for this clonotype. The chain couples TRBV27 to TRBJ1-1; D gene ambiguous. The CDR3 contains 14 residues. Trimming removed 6 bases at V and 1 base at J, with 12 bases between. Germline-derived CDR1 and CDR2 are MNHEY and SMNVEV (reference sequence). CDR3 sequence: CASSRLEGNTEAFF. CDR3 in DNA: TGTGCCAGCAGCCGACTGGAAGGGAACACTGAAGCTTTCTTT.

There are a few counts of this clonotype. The chain is built from TRBV29-1 and TRBJ2-2; TRBD2 might be the D (5 bases). Trimming pared 3 bases from V and 7 bases from J, leaving 12 bases between. Germline values: CDR1 SQVTM, CDR2 ANQGSEA. This CDR3 has 13 residues. The CDR3 sequence: CSVDRSGGGELFF. CDR3 in DNA: TGCAGCGTTGATCGGAGCGGAGGCGGGGAGCTGTTTTTT.

This chain connects TRBV7-2 to TRBJ1-5, with D tentatively TRBD1 (6 bases). V lost 5 bases and J lost 1, with 12 bases in between. Germline loops: CDR1 SGHTA, CDR2 FQGNSA. This CDR3 contains 15 residues. For the CDR3, the DNA is TGTGCCAGCAGCCCCGGACAGAGAAGCAATCAGCCCCAGCATTTT. Its protein product is CASSPGQRSNQPQHF.

V is TRBV4-3 and J is TRBJ2-3; maybe TRBD2 (5 bases). Trimming cost V 4 bases and J 2 bases, with 19 bases left between them. This CDR3 region has 17 residues. Germline loops: CDR1 LGHNA, CDR2 YSLEER. This CDR3 reads CASSPRADGSVTDTQYF. CDR3 DNA: TGCGCCAGCAGCCCAAGAGCGGACGGCTCTGTCACAGATACGCAGTATTTT.

This clonotype has only a few counts. J is TRBJ2-1 and V is TRBV11-2; 10 bases agree with TRBD2. V lost 4 bases to trimming and J lost 8 bases; unmatched junction nucleotides: 17. The CDR3 extends over 18 amino acids. Germline-derived CDR1 and CDR2 are SGHAT and FQNNGV. The CDR3 DNA reads TGTGCCAGCAGCTCCCCTAGACTAGCGGGTGTTCCTAGCGATGAGCAGTTCTTC. This sequence encodes CASSSPRLAGVPSDEQFF. The full variable domain, with the rest looked up from reference TRBV11-2 and TRBJ2-1, is EAGVAQSPRYKIIEKRQSVAFWCNPISGHATLYWYQQILGQGPKLLIQFQNNGVVDDSQLPKDRFSAERLKGVDSTLKIQPAKLEDSAVYLCASSSPRLAGVPSDEQFFGPGTRLTVL.

About this clonotype: One base away lies a much larger clone, so this may be a sequencing read error. V is TRBV12-3 or TRBV12-4 and J is TRBJ2-1; 12 nucleotides agree with TRBD2. Trimming at V came to 10 bases and at J to 15 bases, leaving 16 bases not matched to a gene. The CDR3 runs to 14 residues. Here the CDR3 reads CANRKTSGSPVPFF. The CDR3 DNA follows: TGTGCCAACAGGAAGACTAGCGGGAGTCCCGTGCCGTTCTTC.

This chain joins TRBV10-3 and TRBJ2-1; a possible D gene is TRBD2 (5 bases). Per the germline V gene, CDR1 is ENHRY and CDR2 is SYGVKD. V was trimmed by 6 bases and J by 2 bases, leaving 14 bases between them. This CDR3 has 15 amino acids. The CDR3 region is CAIRTLGDPYNEQFF. CDR3 nucleotides: TGTGCCATCAGGACTCTGGGAGATCCCTACAATGAGCAGTTCTTC.

The J gene is TRBJ2-3, the V gene TRBV3-1; D unclear. V was trimmed by 7 bases and J by 1 base, leaving 12 bases between them. Germline V gene data show CDR1 as LGHDT and CDR2 as YNNKEL (reference sequence). There are 14 residues in the CDR3. CDR3 sequence reads: CASTEKSRTDTQYF. In nucleotides, the CDR3 is TGTGCCAGCACCGAGAAGAGCCGCACAGATACGCAGTATTTT.

V gene TRBV9 combines with J gene TRBJ1-2; D may be TRBD1 (5 bases). This CDR3 region has 13 residues. Trimming took off 0 bases at V and 7 bases at J, with 10 bases between the two ends. Germline CDR1 SGDLS, CDR2 YYNGEE. Here the CDR3 reads CASSVAQGSGYTF. CDR3 coding DNA: TGTGCCAGCAGCGTAGCCCAGGGTAGTGGCTACACCTTC. The whole variable domain, remainder taken from reference TRBV9 and TRBJ1-2, is DSGVTQTPKHLITATGQRVTLRCSPRSGDLSVYWYQQSLDQGLQFLIQYYNGEERAKGNILERFSAQQFPDLHSELNLSSLELGDSALYFCASSVAQGSGYTFGSGTRLTVV.

This clonotype was seen a handful of times. CDR3 amino acids: CATSREVGGSNEQFF. The CDR3 DNA follows: TGTGCCACCAGCAGAGAAGTGGGAGGGAGCAATGAGCAGTTCTTC. This chain joins TRBV15 and TRBJ2-1, with 7 bases fitting TRBD2. Germline V gene data show CDR1 as LNHNV and CDR2 as YYDKDF (reference sequence). V shed 0 bases and J 6 bases; nucleotides not matched to a gene: 5. The CDR3 spans 15 residues.

The chain is built from TRBV9 and TRBJ2-1, with a possible D match to TRBD1 (6 bases). The CDR3 contains 16 residues. Germline V lookup: CDR1 SGDLS, CDR2 YYNGEE. V lost 0 bases to trimming and J lost 0 bases, with 10 bases between them. CDR3 residues: CASSVGGRGSYNEQFF. The CDR3 nucleotides are TGTGCCAGCAGCGTAGGCGGCAGGGGCTCCTACAATGAGCAGTTCTTC.

J is TRBJ1-1 and V is TRBV24-1; D remains ambiguous. Germline-derived CDR1 and CDR2 are KGHDR and SFDVKD. The CDR3 is 11 residues long. V dropped 2 bases and J dropped 7 bases, with 4 bases sitting between them. The CDR3 DNA sequence: TGTGCCACCAGTGATTCGGTTGAAGCTTTCTTT. Protein sequence: CATSDSVEAFF.

This chain uses TRBV6-2 or TRBV6-3 with TRBJ2-2; TRBD1 is a possible D gene (6 bases). The V end lost 2 bases, the J end lost 4 bases, and 11 bases lay between the germline ends. CDR1 and CDR2 (germline): MNHEY, SVGEGT. The CDR3 spans 15 residues. CDR3 protein: CASSYGTMGTGELFF. The CDR3 DNA reads as TGTGCCAGCAGTTACGGGACAATGGGCACCGGGGAGCTGTTTTTT.

This clonotype was observed a few times. V and J are TRBV4-1 and TRBJ2-3; TRBD2 aligns across 8 bases. There are 17 residues in the CDR3. From germline, CDR1 is MGHRA and CDR2 YSYEKL. Trimming cost V 3 bases and J 0 bases; bases outside gene matches: 8. CDR3 in DNA: TGCGCCAGCAGCCATTATTTAGCGGGGCTTAGCACAGATACGCAGTATTTT. Translating it yields CASSHYLAGLSTDTQYF.

CDR3 in DNA: TGCGCCAGCAGCCAAGGCCACCTGGGGGCGGGAGATACGCAGTATTTT. Protein sequence: CASSQGHLGAGDTQYF. V and J are TRBV4-3 and TRBJ2-3; maybe TRBD1 (6 bases). Trimming stripped 1 base from V and 5 bases from J, with 16 bases between. CDR1 is LGHNA, CDR2 YSLEER, per germline. The CDR3 is 16 amino acids.

The rearrangement uses TRBV30 and TRBJ1-1; 8 bases are shared with TRBD1. Germline lookup yields CDR1 GTSNPN and CDR2 SVGIG (reference sequence). This CDR3 has 13 residues. V was clipped by 4 bases and J by 5 bases; unmatched bases: 6. The CDR3 DNA reads TGTGCCTGGAAAAGGACAGGGCGGACTGAAGCTTTCTTT. It translates to CAWKRTGRTEAFF. Supplemented by reference TRBV30 and TRBJ1-1, the full variable domain reads SQTIHQWPATLVQPVGSPLSLECTVEGTSNPNLYWYRQAAGRGLQLLFYSVGIGQISSEVPQNLSASRPQDRQFILSSKKLLLSDSGFYLCAWKRTGRTEAFFGQGTRLTVV.

The chain recombines TRBV12-3 or TRBV12-4 with TRBJ2-3; D remains ambiguous. CDR3 length equals 11 residues. The V end was cut by 5 bases, the J end by 7 bases, with 7 bases between. CDR3: CASSTTYTQYF. CDR3 coding DNA: TGTGCCAGCAGTACTACCTATACGCAGTATTTT.

This clonotype was found many times. J is TRBJ2-1 and V is TRBV29-1; TRBD2 aligns across 12 bases. V lost 2 bases, J lost 7 bases, and 15 bases stayed unmatched. The germline gives CDR1 SQVTM, CDR2 ANQGSEA. The CDR3 length is 18 residues. CDR3 sequence reads: CSVEPRPLPSGRVNEQFF. DNA for the CDR3: TGCAGCGTTGAACCCCGACCTCTACCTAGCGGGAGGGTTAATGAGCAGTTCTTC.

The chain's CDR3 is CSASYRGFSNQPQHF. CDR3 coding DNA: TGCAGTGCTTCCTACAGGGGATTTAGCAATCAGCCCCAGCATTTT. This chain links TRBV20-1 with TRBJ1-5; 7 bases match TRBD1. V dropped 5 bases and J dropped 0; count of bases not matched to a gene: 7. Per germline, CDR1 DFQATT and CDR2 SNEGSKA (reference sequence). The CDR3 runs to 15 residues.

The chain links TRBV21-1 to TRBJ1-2. TRBV21-1 is a pseudogene. CDR3 length: 14 residues. CDR3 bases: TGTGCCAGCAGCAAGGAAATTAAGACGAACGGCTACTCCTTC. This codes for CASSKEIKTNGYSF.

The chain joins TRBV6-2 or TRBV6-3 to TRBJ1-2, with a weak D call TRBD1 (6 bases). This CDR3 spans 14 amino acids. With 2 bases removed from V and 2 bases from J, the gap between germline ends came to 9 bases. Per germline, CDR1 MNHEY and CDR2 SVGEGT. DNA for the CDR3: TGTGCCAGCAGTTACGAGACAGGCAACTATGGCTACACCTTC. This sequence encodes CASSYETGNYGYTF.

There are many counts of this clonotype. V usage is TRBV7-9 and J usage is TRBJ1-1; possibly TRBD1 for D (5 bases). Germline-derived CDR1 and CDR2 are SEHNR and FQNEAQ (reference sequence). This CDR3 is built from 12 residues. Trimming left V 10 bases short and J 10 bases short, with 19 bases between. The CDR3: CATRATVGVAFF. The CDR3 DNA reads TGTGCCACCAGGGCCACGGTGGGAGTAGCTTTCTTT. The whole variable domain, remainder taken from reference TRBV7-9 and TRBJ1-1, is DTGVSQNPRHKITKRGQNVTFRCDPISEHNRLYWYRQTLGQGPEFLTYFQNEAQLEKSRLLSDRFSAERPKGSFSTLEIQRTEQGDSAMYLCATRATVGVAFFGQGTRLTVV.

This clonotype was seen a few times. For the CDR3, the DNA is TGCGCCAGCAGCTTGGCGGGACAGCCACAAGAGACCCAGTACTTC. The encoded protein is CASSLAGQPQETQYF. The chain couples TRBV5-1 to TRBJ2-5; 7 bases match TRBD1. With V trimmed by 0 bases and J by 2 bases, 4 bases remained unmatched. Germline loops: CDR1 SGHRS, CDR2 YFSETQ. The CDR3 length is 15 residues.

The chain employs TRBV4-3 and TRBJ1-4; no definite D call. The V gene lost 1 base and the J gene lost 5 bases, with 11 bases spanning the gap. CDR3 length equals 15 residues. The V gene's germline CDR1 is LGHNA and CDR2 YSLEER. The CDR3 region is CASSQARRMNEKLFF. The CDR3, as DNA: TGCGCCAGCAGCCAAGCTCGGAGGATGAATGAAAAACTGTTTTTT.